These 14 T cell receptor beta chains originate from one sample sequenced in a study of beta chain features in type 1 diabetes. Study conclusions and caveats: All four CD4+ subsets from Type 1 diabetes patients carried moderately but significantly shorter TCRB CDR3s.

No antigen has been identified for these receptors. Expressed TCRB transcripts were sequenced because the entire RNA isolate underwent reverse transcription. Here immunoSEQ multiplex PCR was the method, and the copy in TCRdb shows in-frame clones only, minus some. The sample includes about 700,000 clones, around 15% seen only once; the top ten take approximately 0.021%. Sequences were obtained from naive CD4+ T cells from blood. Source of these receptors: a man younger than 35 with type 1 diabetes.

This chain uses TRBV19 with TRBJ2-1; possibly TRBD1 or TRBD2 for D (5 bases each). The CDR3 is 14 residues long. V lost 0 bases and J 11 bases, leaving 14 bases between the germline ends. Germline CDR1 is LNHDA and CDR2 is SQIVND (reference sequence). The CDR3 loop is CASSIERGVKQQFF. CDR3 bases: TGTGCCAGTAGTATAGAGAGGGGCGTCAAGCAGCAGTTCTTC. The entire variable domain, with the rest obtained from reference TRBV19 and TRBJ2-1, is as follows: DGGITQSPKYLFRKEGQNVTLSCEQNLNHDAMYWYRQDPGQGLRLIYYSQIVNDFQKGDIAEGYSVSREKKESFPLTVTSAQKNPTAFYLCASSIERGVKQQFFGPGTRLTVL.

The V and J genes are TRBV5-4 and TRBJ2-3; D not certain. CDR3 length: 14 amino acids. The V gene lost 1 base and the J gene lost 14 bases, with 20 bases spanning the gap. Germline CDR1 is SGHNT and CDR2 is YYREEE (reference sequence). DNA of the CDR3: TGTGCCAGCAGCTTGATGCAGCCCGGAGCGTTTCTGTATTTT. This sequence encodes CASSLMQPGAFLYF.

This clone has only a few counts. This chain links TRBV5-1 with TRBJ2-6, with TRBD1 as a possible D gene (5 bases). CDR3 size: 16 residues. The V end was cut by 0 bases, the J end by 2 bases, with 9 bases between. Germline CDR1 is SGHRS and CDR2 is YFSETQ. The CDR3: CASSLEGVAGANVLTF. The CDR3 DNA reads TGCGCCAGCAGCTTGGAAGGGGTGGCTGGGGCCAACGTCCTGACTTTC.

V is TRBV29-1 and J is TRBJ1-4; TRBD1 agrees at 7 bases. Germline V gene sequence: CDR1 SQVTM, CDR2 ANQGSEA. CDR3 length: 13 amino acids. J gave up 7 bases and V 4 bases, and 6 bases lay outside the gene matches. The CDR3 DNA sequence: TGCAGCGTTGGTAGACAGGGAGGTGAAAAACTGTTTTTT. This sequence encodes CSVGRQGGEKLFF.

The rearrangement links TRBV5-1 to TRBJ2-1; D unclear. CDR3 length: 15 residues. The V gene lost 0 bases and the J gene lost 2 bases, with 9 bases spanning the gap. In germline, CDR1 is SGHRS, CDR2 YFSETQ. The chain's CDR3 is CASSLVHSTYNEQFF. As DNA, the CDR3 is TGCGCCAGCAGCTTGGTACACTCTACCTACAATGAGCAGTTCTTC.

The CDR3 spells CASSLGEVVGGEQYF. The CDR3 nucleotides are TGTGCCAGCAGCTTAGGAGAGGTGGTAGGGGGCGAGCAGTACTTC. The chain combines TRBV7-6 with TRBJ2-7; D is perhaps TRBD1 (6 bases). In germline, CDR1 is SGHVS, CDR2 FNYEAQ. V shed 1 base and J shed 6 bases, with 16 bases lying between them. CDR3 size: 15 residues.

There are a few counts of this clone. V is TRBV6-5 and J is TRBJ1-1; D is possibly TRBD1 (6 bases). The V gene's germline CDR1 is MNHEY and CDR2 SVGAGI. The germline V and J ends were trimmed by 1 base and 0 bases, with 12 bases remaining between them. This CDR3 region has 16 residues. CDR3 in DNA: TGTGCCAGCAGTTACTGGGGGCGGGCGATGAACACTGAAGCTTTCTTT. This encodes CASSYWGRAMNTEAFF.

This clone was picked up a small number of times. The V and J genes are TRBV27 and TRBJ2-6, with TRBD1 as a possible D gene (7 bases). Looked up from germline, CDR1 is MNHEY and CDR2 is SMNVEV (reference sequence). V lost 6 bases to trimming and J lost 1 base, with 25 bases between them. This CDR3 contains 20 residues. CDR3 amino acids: CASSRFGGAGQRSGANVLTF. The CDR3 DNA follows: TGTGCCAGCAGCCGCTTTGGTGGGGCGGGACAGAGGTCTGGGGCCAACGTCCTGACTTTC.

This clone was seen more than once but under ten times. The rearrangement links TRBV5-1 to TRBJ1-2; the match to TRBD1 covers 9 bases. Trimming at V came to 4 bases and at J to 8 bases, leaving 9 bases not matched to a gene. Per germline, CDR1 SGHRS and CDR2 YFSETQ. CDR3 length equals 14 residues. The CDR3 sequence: CASSPWTGDRGYTF. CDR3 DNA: TGCGCCAGCAGCCCATGGACAGGGGATCGCGGCTACACCTTC.

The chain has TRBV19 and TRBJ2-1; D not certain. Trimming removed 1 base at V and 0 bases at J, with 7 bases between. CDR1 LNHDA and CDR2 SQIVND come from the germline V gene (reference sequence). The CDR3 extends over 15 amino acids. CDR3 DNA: TGTGCCAGTAGTATAGGTCTAACCTCCTACAATGAGCAGTTCTTC. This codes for CASSIGLTSYNEQFF.

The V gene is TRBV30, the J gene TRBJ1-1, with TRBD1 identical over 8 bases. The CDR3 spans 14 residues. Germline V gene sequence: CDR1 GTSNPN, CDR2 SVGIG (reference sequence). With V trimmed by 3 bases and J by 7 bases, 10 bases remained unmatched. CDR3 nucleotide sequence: TGTGCCTGGAGCGCAGGGACAGGCGGGGATGAAGCTTTCTTT. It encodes CAWSAGTGGDEAFF. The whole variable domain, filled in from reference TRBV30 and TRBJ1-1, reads SQTIHQWPATLVQPVGSPLSLECTVEGTSNPNLYWYRQAAGRGLQLLFYSVGIGQISSEVPQNLSASRPQDRQFILSSKKLLLSDSGFYLCAWSAGTGGDEAFFGQGTRLTVV.

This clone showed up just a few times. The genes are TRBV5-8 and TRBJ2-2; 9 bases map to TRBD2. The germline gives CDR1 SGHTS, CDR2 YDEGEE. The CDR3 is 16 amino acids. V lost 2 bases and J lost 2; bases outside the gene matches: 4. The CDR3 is CASSFLAGSNTGELFF. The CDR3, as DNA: TGTGCCAGCAGCTTTCTAGCGGGGTCCAACACCGGGGAGCTGTTTTTT. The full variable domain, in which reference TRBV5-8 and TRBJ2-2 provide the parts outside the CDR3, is EAGVTQSPTHLIKTRGQQATLRCSPISGHTSVYWYQQALGLGLQFLLWYDEGEERNRGNFPPRFSGRQFPNYSSELNVNALELEDSALYLCASSFLAGSNTGELFFGEGSRLTVL.

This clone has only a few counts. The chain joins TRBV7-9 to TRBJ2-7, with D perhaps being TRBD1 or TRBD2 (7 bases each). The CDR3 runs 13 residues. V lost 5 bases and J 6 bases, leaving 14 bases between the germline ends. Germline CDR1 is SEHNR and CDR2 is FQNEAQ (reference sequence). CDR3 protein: CASSPRGGGEQYF. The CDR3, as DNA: TGTGCCAGCAGCCCCAGGGGGGGCGGCGAGCAGTACTTC.

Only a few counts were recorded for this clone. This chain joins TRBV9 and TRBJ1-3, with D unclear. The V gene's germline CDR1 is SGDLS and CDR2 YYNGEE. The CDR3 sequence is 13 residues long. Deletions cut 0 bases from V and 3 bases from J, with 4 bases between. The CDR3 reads CASSVAYGNTIYF. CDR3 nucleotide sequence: TGTGCCAGCAGCGTAGCGTATGGAAACACCATATATTTT.